A selection of T cell receptor beta chains follows, all from one sample in a study of T cells in Graves' hyperthyroidism and ophthalmopathy. Each CDR3 protein gets one entry after TCRdb re-called the multiplex PCR reads with MiXCR. The sample holds roughly 250,000 distinct CDR3 sequences, approximately 21% seen once. The source material was blood. Receptors originate from a man between 25 and 39 years old with Graves' ophthalmopathy. CDR3s include the opening cysteine and the closing phenylalanine or tryptophan. A D gene is named only where the DNA matches it firmly. Clone size is shown for a subset of rows, as once, few, many or a class of expanded clone.

TRBV5-1	.	TRBJ2-3	TRBD1	TGCGCCAGCAGCCAAACAGGGGGCGCAGGAGATACGCAGTATTTT	CASSQTGGAGDTQYF
TRBV20-1	.	TRBJ2-5	.	TGCAGTGCTCATGAATACCAAGAGACCCAGTACTTC	CSAHEYQETQYF
TRBV7-8	few	TRBJ1-1	.	TGTGCCAGCAGCACCGGCGCAGGGATCACTGAAGCTTTCTTT	CASSTGAGITEAFF
TRBV20-1	many	TRBJ2-7	.	TGCAGTGCTAGACAGGTCCCTCTTACCTACGAGCAGTACTTC	CSARQVPLTYEQYF
TRBV6-1	.	TRBJ1-2	TRBD1	TGTGCCAGCAGTGGGTTCCAGGGGGAATTCTATGGCTACACCTTC	CASSGFQGEFYGYTF
TRBV2	many	TRBJ2-7	TRBD2	TGTGCCAGCTATCTAGCGGGAGCGCCGTACGAGCAGTACTTC	CASYLAGAPYEQYF
TRBV28	few	TRBJ1-2	TRBD1	TGTGCCAGCAGGCTTTCAGGACAGGGGGCTGGTGGCTACACCTTC	CASRLSGQGAGGYTF
TRBV5-1	.	TRBJ2-1	TRBD2	TGCGCCAGCGGGATCCCACTAGCGGGAGAATGGAATGAGCAGTTCTTC	CASGIPLAGEWNEQFF
TRBV7-9	few	TRBJ2-7	.	TGTGCCAGCAGCGACCCTGGGAGCTCCTACGAGCAGTACTTC	CASSDPGSSYEQYF
TRBV5-4	once	TRBJ2-2	.	TGTGCCAGCAGCTTGGATCCGCGGGGGGAGCTGTTTTTT	CASSLDPRGELFF
TRBV18	many	TRBJ1-1	.	TGTGCCAGCTCACCAAGCCCTTTCCCGAACACTGAAGCTTTCTTT	CASSPSPFPNTEAFF
TRBV11-2	many	TRBJ2-5	.	TGTGCCAGCAGCATAACAGGGTGGGGCCAAGAGACCCAGTACTTC	CASSITGWGQETQYF
TRBV18	few	TRBJ2-6	.	TGTGCCAGCTCACCACGGGGCCAAGGGTCCGGGGCCAACGTCCTGACTTTC	CASSPRGQGSGANVLTF
TRBV2	few	TRBJ1-5	.	TGTGCCAGCAGTGAAGGCAGCATGGGGCCCCAGCATTTT	CASSEGSMGPQHF
TRBV6-5	.	TRBJ2-1	TRBD2	TGTGCCAGCAGTAACCACTGGACTAGCGGGATCAATGAGCAGTTCTTC	CASSNHWTSGINEQFF
TRBV7-9	.	TRBJ2-3	.	TGTGCCAGCAGCTCCGCGAAAAGCACAGATACGCAGTATTTT	CASSSAKSTDTQYF
TRBV28	few	TRBJ2-7	TRBD1	TGTGCCAGCAGTTTCCCACTTACCGGGACAGGGGTCTACGAGCAGTACTTC	CASSFPLTGTGVYEQYF
TRBV7-9	.	TRBJ1-1	.	TGTGCCAGCAGCTCGACGGGTACTACGAACACTGAAGCTTTCTTT	CASSSTGTTNTEAFF
TRBV6-2/TRBV6-3	.	TRBJ1-3	.	TGTGCCAGCAGTTACTCGACGTCTGACGGGGGAAACACCATATATTTT	CASSYSTSDGGNTIYF